The clone carrying this TCR gamma chain was observed a handful of times. Its antigen remains unknown. Germline V gives CDR1 GITISATS, CDR2 ISYDGTV (reference sequence). The CDR3 is made up of 14 amino acids. Germline trimming cut 1 base from V and 5 bases from J; bases unmatched to any gene: 8. Sequences come from RNA converted to cDNA by reverse transcription. Multiplex PCR used pooled V-gene forward primers and a constant-region reverse primer to amplify CDR3s. TCRdb ran CATT on the multiplex PCR reads. The data show approximately 25,000 gamma-chain clones, about 18% seen once. The data stem from a study of Vδ1+ human thymocytes. Study-level results: Around 20% of thymic delta-chain sequences were Vdelta2, with few Vdelta3, unlike blood Vdelta1+ controls. In the thymus, TRG and TRD repertoires looked highly polyclonal with Gaussian CDR3 lengths. TRD repertoires were essentially private, unlike widely shared TRG clonotypes. The authors advised highly purified populations and single-cell validation.

The origin of this receptor is a boy under three years old who had congenital heart surgery. The sample comprised Vdelta1+ gamma-delta thymocytes from the thymus. Subset: FACS-sorted CD3+ TCRalphabeta- TCRVdelta1+ TCRVdelta2- thymocytes. The rearrangement joins TRGV9 to TRGJ1 or TRGJ2. As DNA, the CDR3 is TGTGCCTTGTGGGAGGTTTGGAGCAATTATAAGAAACTCTTT. Translated: CALWEVWSNYKKLF.